This record looks at one TCR beta chain sequence and its context. Its cognate antigen is unknown. CDR3 size: 13 residues. Deletions cut 1 base from V and 5 bases from J, with 10 bases between. Germline lookup yields CDR1 SGHDT and CDR2 YYEEEE. The sample is drawn from a study of T cell responses to AZD1222 COVID-19 vaccine. Study-level results: A mostly white British donor set with more females was recruited, and clonal diversity was possibly underestimated.

The assay was immunoSEQ multiplex PCR, and TCRdb's table has in-frame clones only and misses some. The sample contains about 160,000 clones, approximately 90% of which appear only once. The specimen comprised peripheral blood, sampled 28 days after the second AZD1222 dose. The chain employs TRBV5-6 and TRBJ2-7; D may be TRBD1 (6 bases). The origin of this receptor is an adult who received the AZD1222 COVID-19 vaccine. CDR3 DNA sequence: TGTGCCAGCAGCTTGACAGGGAAGGACGAGCAGTACTTC. Residues: CASSLTGKDEQYF.